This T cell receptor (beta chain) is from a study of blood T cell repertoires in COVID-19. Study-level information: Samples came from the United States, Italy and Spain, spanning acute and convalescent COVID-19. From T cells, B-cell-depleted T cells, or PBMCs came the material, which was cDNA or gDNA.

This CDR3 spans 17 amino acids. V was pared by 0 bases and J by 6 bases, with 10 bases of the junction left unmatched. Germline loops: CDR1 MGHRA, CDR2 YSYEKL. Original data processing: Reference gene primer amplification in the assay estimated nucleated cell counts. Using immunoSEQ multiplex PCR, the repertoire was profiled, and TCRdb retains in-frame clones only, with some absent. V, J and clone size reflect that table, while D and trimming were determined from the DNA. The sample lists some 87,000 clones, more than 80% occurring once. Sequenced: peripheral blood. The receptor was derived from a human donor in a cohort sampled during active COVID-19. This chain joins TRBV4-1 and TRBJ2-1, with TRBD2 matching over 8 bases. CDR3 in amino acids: CASSQDGRGRMGNEQFF. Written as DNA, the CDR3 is TGCGCCAGCAGCCAAGATGGACGCGGGAGGATGGGCAATGAGCAGTTCTTC.